This entry lists 23 T cell receptor beta chains sequenced from one sample in a study of lymphopenia after photon versus proton radiotherapy. Profiled with immunoSEQ multiplex PCR; TCRdb holds only in-frame clones, not every one. The data hold approximately 29,000 clones, with 84% observed a single time. The sample consisted of peripheral blood, taken from a patient treated with proton-based radiotherapy. The source of these receptors is a woman in her sixties or seventies with pancreatic cancer.

The chain links TRBV7-8 to TRBJ1-5, with 11 bases matching TRBD1. The CDR3 is 16 amino acids. Germline CDR1 and CDR2: SGHVS and FQNEAQ. Unmatched junction bases numbered 10, after V lost 5 bases and J lost 7 bases. CDR3 nucleotides: TGTGCCAGCAGCATGGCCGGGACAGGGGGTAGCCAGCCCCAGCATTTT. As protein: CASSMAGTGGSQPQHF.

Judged by abundance, this clone is large. The chain is built from TRBV28 and TRBJ2-2; TRBD1 aligns across 7 bases. This CDR3 contains 15 residues. In germline, CDR1 is MDHEN, CDR2 SYDVKM. Losses at the gene ends were 2 bases for V and 14 bases for J; bases not matched to a gene: 14. CDR3 sequence reads: CASSLPEKRDSELFF. The CDR3 nucleotides are TGTGCCAGCAGTTTACCCGAAAAAAGGGACAGTGAACTGTTTTTT. Filled out from reference TRBV28 and TRBJ2-2, the complete variable domain reads DVKVTQSSRYLVKRTGEKVFLECVQDMDHENMFWYRQDPGLGLRLIYFSYDVKMKEKGDIPEGYSVSREKKERFSLILESASTNQTSMYLCASSLPEKRDSELFFGEGSRLTVL.

The chain is built from TRBV11-2 and TRBJ2-1; D is perhaps TRBD1 (5 bases). V was pared by 4 bases and J by 0 bases, with 10 bases between. Germline V gene sequence: CDR1 SGHAT, CDR2 FQNNGV. CDR3 size: 15 residues. This CDR3 is CASSSTVYSYNEQFF. CDR3 DNA: TGTGCCAGCAGCTCGACAGTGTACTCCTACAATGAGCAGTTCTTC.

The rearrangement joins TRBV23-1 to TRBJ1-6; no definite D call. TRBV23-1 is an ORF; its function is uncertain. V gave up 4 bases and J gave up 2 bases, with 12 bases separating them. The CDR3 has 16 amino acids. CDR3 amino acids: CASSRPSTPYNSPLHF. In nucleotides, the CDR3 is TGCGCCAGCAGTCGTCCCTCCACACCCTATAATTCACCCCTCCACTTT.

The V gene is TRBV28, the J gene TRBJ2-3; 15 bases are shared with TRBD2. V shed 6 bases and J 1 base; nucleotides not matched to a gene: 11. The CDR3 runs to 19 residues. From germline, CDR1 is MDHEN and CDR2 SYDVKM. The CDR3 DNA reads as TGTGCCAGCAGCCCCGAGGGACTAGCGGGGGGTCATGGCACAGATACGCAGTATTTT. This gives the protein CASSPEGLAGGHGTDTQYF.

V gene TRBV30 combines with J gene TRBJ2-1; 9 nucleotides match TRBD2. There are 16 residues in the CDR3. V shed 2 bases and J 6 bases; nucleotides not matched to a gene: 11. CDR1 is GTSNPN, CDR2 SVGIG, per germline (reference sequence). CDR3: CAWSRGGSGSGNEQFF. CDR3 DNA sequence: TGTGCCTGGAGTCGGGGTGGTAGCGGGAGTGGCAATGAGCAGTTCTTC. Drawing the rest from reference TRBV30 and TRBJ2-1, the complete variable domain is SQTIHQWPATLVQPVGSPLSLECTVEGTSNPNLYWYRQAAGRGLQLLFYSVGIGQISSEVPQNLSASRPQDRQFILSSKKLLLSDSGFYLCAWSRGGSGSGNEQFFGPGTRLTVL.

The gene calls are TRBV29-1 and TRBJ2-1; TRBD1 matches at 12 bases. Germline V gene lookup returns CDR1 SQVTM and CDR2 ANQGSEA. This CDR3 contains 15 residues. V trimming: 2 bases; J trimming: 8 bases; junction bases outside the gene matches: 7. CDR3 nucleotide sequence: TGCAGCGTTGAACGGGGGACAGGGGGCGCAGATGAGCAGTTCTTC. Translation gives CSVERGTGGADEQFF.

This chain uses TRBV9 with TRBJ1-4, with D tentatively TRBD1 (5 bases). Germline assignment: CDR1 SGDLS and CDR2 YYNGEE. The V end was cut by 0 bases, the J end by 0 bases, with 9 bases between. The CDR3 is 16 amino acids. The CDR3 sequence: CASSVEGSATNEKLFF. CDR3 DNA sequence: TGTGCCAGCAGCGTAGAGGGGTCTGCAACTAATGAAAAACTGTTTTTT.

This chain links TRBV27 with TRBJ2-1; 9 bases are a match to TRBD2. The V gene end was trimmed by 5 bases and the J gene end by 8 bases; junction bases not matched to a gene: 7. Germline CDR1 reads MNHEY; CDR2 reads SMNVEV (reference sequence). The CDR3 loop spans 14 amino acids. CDR3 nucleotide sequence: TGTGCCAGCAGTCCAGTAGCGGGAGAAGATGAGCAGTTCTTC. This sequence encodes CASSPVAGEDEQFF.

A single count supports this clone. The chain uses TRBV19 and TRBJ1-5; perhaps TRBD1 as D (5 bases). Trimming left V 4 bases short and J 0 bases short, with 13 bases between. In germline, CDR1 is LNHDA, CDR2 SQIVND (reference sequence). The CDR3 is 16 residues long. The chain's CDR3 is CASSNNRFPSNQPQHF. The CDR3, as DNA: TGTGCCAGTAGTAATAACAGGTTCCCTAGCAATCAGCCCCAGCATTTT.

V gene TRBV7-9 combines with J gene TRBJ2-3, with 7 bases that match TRBD2. Germline V gives CDR1 SEHNR, CDR2 FQNEAQ (reference sequence). The CDR3 is made up of 18 amino acids. The junction had 10 bases not matched to a gene; V was cut back by 0 bases and J by 1 base. Here the CDR3 reads CASSLAPGTTGGTDTQYF. CDR3 DNA sequence: TGTGCCAGCAGCTTAGCACCGGGGACTACCGGTGGCACAGATACGCAGTATTTT. Full variable domain (rest looked up from reference TRBV7-9 and TRBJ2-3): DTGVSQNPRHKITKRGQNVTFRCDPISEHNRLYWYRQTLGQGPEFLTYFQNEAQLEKSRLLSDRFSAERPKGSFSTLEIQRTEQGDSAMYLCASSLAPGTTGGTDTQYFGPGTRLTVL.

J is TRBJ2-7 and V is TRBV11-3; 7 bases are shared with TRBD2. The CDR3 extends over 13 amino acids. The V gene's germline CDR1 is SGHNT and CDR2 YENEEA. The V segment lost 4 bases and the J segment 5 bases; nucleotides outside the gene matches: 5. In DNA form, the CDR3 reads TGTGCCAGCAGCTCGCCCCGGGAGGACGAGCAGTACTTC. Amino acid sequence: CASSSPREDEQYF.

The chain links TRBV9 to TRBJ2-7; 10 positions agree with TRBD2. This CDR3 comprises 15 residues. J lost 10 bases, V lost 4 bases, and 14 bases had no gene match. Germline CDR1 and CDR2: SGDLS and YYNGEE. CDR3 coding DNA: TGTGCCAGCAGCCCGCGGGACATCGGGACTAGCGTACAGTACTTC. Protein sequence: CASSPRDIGTSVQYF.

The chain uses TRBV10-3 and TRBJ2-1, with TRBD1 as a possible D gene (5 bases). Trimming removed 10 bases from V and 9 bases from J, with 22 bases in between. This CDR3 is 14 amino acids long. Looked up from germline, CDR1 is ENHRY and CDR2 is SYGVKD. The CDR3 reads CATRLSHTGGEQFF. The CDR3 nucleotides read TGTGCCACACGACTTTCTCACACAGGCGGTGAGCAGTTCTTC.

The chain combines TRBV6-4 with TRBJ1-2; TRBD1 matches 7 bases. Looked up from germline, CDR1 is MRHNA and CDR2 is SNTAGT. The CDR3 totals 14 residues. The V and J ends lost 5 bases and 0 bases, in that order; junction bases with no gene match: 3. The CDR3 loop reads CASSPGTANYGYTF. The CDR3 DNA sequence: TGTGCCAGCAGTCCCGGGACAGCTAACTATGGCTACACCTTC.

This chain connects TRBV2 to TRBJ1-1; D unresolved. The CDR3 contains 12 residues. Between the trimmed V and J ends, which lost 8 bases and 0 bases, there was a span of 7 bases. Germline V gene lookup returns CDR1 SNHLY and CDR2 FYNNEI. CDR3: CASCWMNTEAFF. In nucleotides, the CDR3 is TGTGCCAGCTGTTGGATGAACACTGAAGCTTTCTTT.

The chain combines TRBV6-1 with TRBJ1-2; 10 positions agree with TRBD1. Looked up from germline, CDR1 is MNHNS and CDR2 is SASEGT. This CDR3 comprises 14 residues. With V trimmed by 4 bases and J by 7 bases, 6 bases remained unmatched. The CDR3 reads CASSGDRGRSGYTF. CDR3 nucleotides: TGTGCCAGCAGTGGGGACAGGGGAAGGAGTGGCTACACCTTC.

This chain joins TRBV28 and TRBJ2-5; 8 bases align to TRBD2. In germline, CDR1 is MDHEN, CDR2 SYDVKM. This CDR3 spans 14 amino acids. After removal of 11 bases from V and 5 bases from J, the junction contained 13 bases not matched to a gene. This CDR3 reads CAHRRREAVETQYF. Written as DNA, the CDR3 is TGTGCCCACCGGAGGCGGGAGGCGGTCGAGACCCAGTACTTC.

This clone was seen once. The J gene is TRBJ2-5, the V gene TRBV28, with TRBD2 matching 15 bases. The CDR3 spans 18 residues. From germline, CDR1 is MDHEN and CDR2 SYDVKM. The V gene end was trimmed by 4 bases and the J gene end by 4 bases; junction bases not matched to a gene: 10. The CDR3 spells CASSSAGPGLAGGETQYF. Written as DNA, the CDR3 is TGTGCCAGCAGTTCAGCGGGTCCGGGACTAGCGGGAGGAGAGACCCAGTACTTC.

V and J are TRBV7-3 and TRBJ2-6; D call uncertain. Germline CDR1 and CDR2: SGHTA and FQGTGA. V was pared by 5 bases and J by 4 bases, with 9 bases between. CDR3 length: 14 residues. In nucleotides, the CDR3 is TGTGCCAGCAGCCTCGACACCGGGGCCAACGTCCTGACTTTC. Translation gives CASSLDTGANVLTF.

This clone has a handful of counts. V usage is TRBV13 and J usage is TRBJ2-1; 13 nucleotides match TRBD2. CDR3 length equals 20 residues. Germline V gene sequence: CDR1 PRHDT, CDR2 FYEKMQ (reference sequence). V was pared by 3 bases and J by 0 bases, with 11 bases of the junction left unmatched. The CDR3 reads CASSFRLRTSGRPSYNEQFF. Written as DNA, the CDR3 is TGTGCCAGCAGCTTCAGACTCCGGACTAGCGGGAGACCCTCCTACAATGAGCAGTTCTTC.

This chain joins TRBV19 and TRBJ2-1, with D possibly TRBD1 on 5 matching bases. V lost 5 bases to trimming and J lost 6 bases, with 14 bases between them. CDR1 LNHDA and CDR2 SQIVND come from the germline V gene (reference sequence). The CDR3 is 14 amino acids. The CDR3 is CASSGQGVGNEQFF. The CDR3 region has the DNA TGTGCCAGTAGTGGCCAGGGCGTAGGCAATGAGCAGTTCTTC.

The V call is TRBV19, the J call TRBJ2-7; 12 bases match TRBD1. Germline CDR1 reads LNHDA; CDR2 reads SQIVND (reference sequence). This CDR3 spans 15 amino acids. The ends lost 5 bases at V and 4 bases at J; junction bases unmatched: 6. The CDR3 reads CASSVPGQGAYEQYF. The CDR3 bases are TGTGCCAGTAGTGTACCGGGACAGGGGGCGTACGAGCAGTACTTC.